This TCR beta chain is from a study of T cells in Graves' hyperthyroidism and ophthalmopathy. The CDR3 is made up of 15 amino acids. The germline CDR1 and CDR2 sequences are MDHEN and SYDVKM. Trimming removed 4 bases from V and 2 bases from J, with 15 bases in between. Using RNA transcripts as the source, TCR beta CDR3 regions were amplified. The TCR CDR3 was amplified in a first-round RT-PCR using the HTBI primer set. Via MiXCR, TCRdb re-called the multiplex PCR reads, giving one row per CDR3 protein. The sample records hundreds of thousands of distinct CDR3 sequences, roughly 24% being singletons. What was sequenced was blood. The genes are TRBV28 and TRBJ2-7; D may be TRBD1 (5 bases). This TCR came from a woman aged 30 to 39 with Graves' ophthalmopathy. CDR3 coding DNA: TGTGCCAGCAGTTCGGCAGGGTTGCAACCCTACGAGCAGTACTTC. Protein: CASSSAGLQPYEQYF.